This T cell receptor (beta chain) was found in a study of Ad26.COV2.S vaccination and SARS-CoV-2 variants. Study background: Among those in the COV1001 Ad26.COV2.S trial arm was the donor. Administration of Ad26.COV2.S was intramuscular, either once or twice 56 days apart.

As to treatment: around 19 received Ad26.COV2.S at low or high dose, single or two shots; several received placebo; per-sample allocation not given. The samples date from day 63 after the first vaccine or placebo injection. Profiled with immunoSEQ multiplex PCR; TCRdb holds only in-frame clones, not every one. The repertoire holds roughly 420,000 clones, with 75% to 90% as singletons. CDR3 length: 13 residues. Looked up from germline, CDR1 is LNHNV and CDR2 is YYDKDF (reference sequence). J lost 4 bases, V lost 4 bases, and 1 base had no gene match. The sequence derives from a person between 18 and 60 years old who received the Ad26.COV2.S COVID-19 vaccine or a placebo. The rearrangement links TRBV15 to TRBJ2-1, with TRBD2 matching 7 bases. This sample comprised peripheral blood, obtained in a trial of Ad26.COV2.S vaccine versus placebo. CDR3 region: CATSNGGYNEQFF. CDR3 bases: TGTGCCACCAGCAACGGGGGGTACAATGAGCAGTTCTTC.